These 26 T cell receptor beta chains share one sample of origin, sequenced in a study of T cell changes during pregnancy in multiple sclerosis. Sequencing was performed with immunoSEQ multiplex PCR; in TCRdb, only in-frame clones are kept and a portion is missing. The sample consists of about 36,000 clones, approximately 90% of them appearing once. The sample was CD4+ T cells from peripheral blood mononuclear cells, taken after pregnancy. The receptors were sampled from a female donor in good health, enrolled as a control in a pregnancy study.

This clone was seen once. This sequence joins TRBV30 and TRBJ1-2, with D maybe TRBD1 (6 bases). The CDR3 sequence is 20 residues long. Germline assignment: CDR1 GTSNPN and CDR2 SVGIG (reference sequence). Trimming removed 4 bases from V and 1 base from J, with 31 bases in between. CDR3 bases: TGTGCCTGGACGTGTTTACGAGGGGGAAACTGGGGGCTCCTTAACTATGGCTACACCTTC. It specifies CAWTCLRGGNWGLLNYGYTF.

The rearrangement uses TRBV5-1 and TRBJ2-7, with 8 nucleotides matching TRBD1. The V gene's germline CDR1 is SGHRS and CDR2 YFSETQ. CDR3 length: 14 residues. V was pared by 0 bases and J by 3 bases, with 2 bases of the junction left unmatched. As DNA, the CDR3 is TGCGCCAGCAGCTTGGAGGACAGGGACTACGAGCAGTACTTC. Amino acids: CASSLEDRDYEQYF. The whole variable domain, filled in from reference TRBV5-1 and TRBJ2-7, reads KAGVTQTPRYLIKTRGQQVTLSCSPISGHRSVSWYQQTPGQGLQFLFEYFSETQRNKGNFPGRFSGRQFSNSRSEMNVSTLELGDSALYLCASSLEDRDYEQYFGPGTRLTVT.

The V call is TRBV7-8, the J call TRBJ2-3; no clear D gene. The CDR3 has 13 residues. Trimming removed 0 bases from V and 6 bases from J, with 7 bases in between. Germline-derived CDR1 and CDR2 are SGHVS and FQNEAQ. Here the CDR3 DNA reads TGTGCCAGCAGCTTAGCTTATACTGATACGCAGTATTTT. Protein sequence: CASSLAYTDTQYF.

The CDR3 DNA follows: TGTGCCACCAGCCCCCGACGAAGGGGGGGAGATGGAAACACCATATATTTT. Its protein product is CATSPRRRGGDGNTIYF. J is TRBJ1-3 and V is TRBV15; D is perhaps TRBD1 (6 bases). The V gene's germline CDR1 is LNHNV and CDR2 YYDKDF (reference sequence). Between the trimmed V and J ends, which lost 5 bases and 3 bases, there was a span of 20 bases. This CDR3 has 17 amino acids.

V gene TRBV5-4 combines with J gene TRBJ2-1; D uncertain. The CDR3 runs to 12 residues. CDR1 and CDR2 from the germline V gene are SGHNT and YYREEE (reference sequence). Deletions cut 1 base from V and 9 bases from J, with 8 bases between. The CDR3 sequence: CASSLSRLEQFF. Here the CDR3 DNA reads TGTGCCAGCAGCTTGTCGAGGCTTGAGCAGTTCTTC.

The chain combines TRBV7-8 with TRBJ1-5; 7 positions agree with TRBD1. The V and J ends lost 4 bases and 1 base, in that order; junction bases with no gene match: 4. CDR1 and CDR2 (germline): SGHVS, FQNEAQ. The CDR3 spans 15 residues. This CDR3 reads CASSSLTGSNQPQHF. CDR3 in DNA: TGTGCCAGCAGCTCACTGACAGGGAGCAATCAGCCCCAGCATTTT.

DNA for the CDR3: TGTGCCAGCACCCCGGACAGGGTCGCCTACGAGCAGTACTTC. Protein sequence: CASTPDRVAYEQYF. The chain combines TRBV6-5 with TRBJ2-7; 8 bases map to TRBD1. The V gene end was trimmed by 7 bases and the J gene end by 2 bases; junction bases not matched to a gene: 7. Germline-derived CDR1 and CDR2 are MNHEY and SVGAGI. The CDR3 covers 14 residues.

CDR3: CASGGGTSGDSFNEQFF. Here the CDR3 DNA reads TGCGCCAGCGGGGGGGGGACTAGCGGGGATTCGTTCAATGAGCAGTTCTTC. The chain has TRBV5-1 and TRBJ2-1, with 13 positions matching TRBD2. Germline CDR1 is SGHRS and CDR2 is YFSETQ. The CDR3 runs to 17 residues. V dropped 7 bases and J dropped 6; count of bases not matched to a gene: 13.

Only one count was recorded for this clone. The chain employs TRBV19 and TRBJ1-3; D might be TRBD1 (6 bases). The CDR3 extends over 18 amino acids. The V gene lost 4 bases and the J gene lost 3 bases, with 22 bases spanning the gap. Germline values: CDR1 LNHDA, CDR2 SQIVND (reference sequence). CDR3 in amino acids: CASSTSRTAAIFGNTIYF. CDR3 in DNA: TGTGCCAGTAGTACGAGCCGGACAGCCGCGATCTTTGGAAACACCATATATTTT.

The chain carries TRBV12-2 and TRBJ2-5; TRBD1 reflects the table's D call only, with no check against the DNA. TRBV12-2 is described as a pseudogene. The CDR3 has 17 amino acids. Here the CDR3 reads CASRPVGTGLLPETQYF. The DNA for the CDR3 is TGTGCAAGTCGCCCCGTCGGGACAGGCCTCCTGCCGGAGACCCAGTACTTC.

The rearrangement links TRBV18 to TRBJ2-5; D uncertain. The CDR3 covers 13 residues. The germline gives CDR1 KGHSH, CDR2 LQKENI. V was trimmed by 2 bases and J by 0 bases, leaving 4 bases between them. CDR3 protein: CASSPYNQETQYF. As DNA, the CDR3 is TGTGCCAGCTCACCATACAACCAAGAGACCCAGTACTTC.

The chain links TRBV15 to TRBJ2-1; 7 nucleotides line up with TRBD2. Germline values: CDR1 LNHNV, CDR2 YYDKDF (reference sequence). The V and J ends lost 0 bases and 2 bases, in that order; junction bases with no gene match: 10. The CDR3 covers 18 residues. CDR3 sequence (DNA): TGTGCCACCAGCAGAGACTGGCGAGCGGGGTCCCCCTACAATGAGCAGTTCTTC. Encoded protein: CATSRDWRAGSPYNEQFF.

The CDR3 DNA reads as TGTGCCAGCAGTGAAAGGGGACACAGCTCTGGAAACACCATATATTTT. This encodes CASSERGHSSGNTIYF. The rearrangement links TRBV6-1 to TRBJ1-3, with a weak D call TRBD1 (6 bases). V dropped 2 bases and J dropped 0 bases, with 11 bases sitting between them. CDR1 MNHNS and CDR2 SASEGT come from the germline V gene. This CDR3 contains 16 residues.

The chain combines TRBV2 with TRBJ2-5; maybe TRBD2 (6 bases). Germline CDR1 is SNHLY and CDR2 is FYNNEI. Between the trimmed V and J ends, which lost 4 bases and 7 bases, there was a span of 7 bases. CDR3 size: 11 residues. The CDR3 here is CASSVGGTQYF. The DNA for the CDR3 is TGTGCCAGCAGTGTGGGAGGGACCCAGTACTTC.

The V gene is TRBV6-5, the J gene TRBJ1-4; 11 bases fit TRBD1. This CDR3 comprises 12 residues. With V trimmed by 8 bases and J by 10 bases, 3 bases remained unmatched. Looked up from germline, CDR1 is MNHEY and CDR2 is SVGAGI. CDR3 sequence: CASGQGAGKLFF. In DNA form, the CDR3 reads TGTGCCAGCGGACAGGGGGCGGGAAAACTGTTTTTT.

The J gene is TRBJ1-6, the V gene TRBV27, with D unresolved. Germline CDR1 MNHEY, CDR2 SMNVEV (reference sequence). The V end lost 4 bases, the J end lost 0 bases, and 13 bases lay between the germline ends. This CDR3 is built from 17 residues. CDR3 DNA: TGTGCCAGCAGTTCCCAGGTAGGGAGCTCCTATAATTCACCCCTCCACTTT. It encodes CASSSQVGSSYNSPLHF.

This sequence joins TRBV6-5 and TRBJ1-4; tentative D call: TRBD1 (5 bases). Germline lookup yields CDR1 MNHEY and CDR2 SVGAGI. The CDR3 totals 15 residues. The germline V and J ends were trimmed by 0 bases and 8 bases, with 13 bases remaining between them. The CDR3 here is CASSYSATVTEKLFF. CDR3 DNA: TGTGCCAGCAGTTACTCTGCGACAGTGACGGAAAAACTGTTTTTT.

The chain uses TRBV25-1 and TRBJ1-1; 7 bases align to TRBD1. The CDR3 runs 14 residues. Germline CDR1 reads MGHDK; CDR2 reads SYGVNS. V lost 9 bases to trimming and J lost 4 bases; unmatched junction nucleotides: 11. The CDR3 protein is CASSQGMIGTEAFF. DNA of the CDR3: TGTGCCAGTTCACAGGGGATGATCGGCACTGAAGCTTTCTTT. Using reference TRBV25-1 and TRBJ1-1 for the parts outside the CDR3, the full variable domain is EADIYQTPRYLVIGTGKKITLECSQTMGHDKMYWYQQDPGMELHLIHYSYGVNSTEKGDLSSESTVSRIRTEHFPLTLESARPSHTSQYLCASSQGMIGTEAFFGQGTRLTVV.

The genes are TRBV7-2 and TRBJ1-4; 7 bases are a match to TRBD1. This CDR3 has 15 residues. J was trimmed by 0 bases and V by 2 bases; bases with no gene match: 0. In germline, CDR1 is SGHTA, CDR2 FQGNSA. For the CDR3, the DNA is TGTGCCAGCAGCTTACAGGGGGCAACTAATGAAAAACTGTTTTTT. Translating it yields CASSLQGATNEKLFF. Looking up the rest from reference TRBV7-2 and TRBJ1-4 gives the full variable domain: GAGVSQSPSNKVTEKGKDVELRCDPISGHTALYWYRQSLGQGLEFLIYFQGNSAPDKSGLPSDRFSAERTGGSVSTLTIQRTQQEDSAVYLCASSLQGATNEKLFFGSGTQLSVL.

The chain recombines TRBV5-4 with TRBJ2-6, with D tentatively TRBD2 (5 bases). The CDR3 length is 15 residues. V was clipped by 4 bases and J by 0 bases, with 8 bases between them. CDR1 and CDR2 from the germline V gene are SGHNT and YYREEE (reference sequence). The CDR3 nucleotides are TGTGCCAGCAGCCGGGGAACCTCTGGGGCCAACGTCCTGACTTTC. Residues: CASSRGTSGANVLTF.

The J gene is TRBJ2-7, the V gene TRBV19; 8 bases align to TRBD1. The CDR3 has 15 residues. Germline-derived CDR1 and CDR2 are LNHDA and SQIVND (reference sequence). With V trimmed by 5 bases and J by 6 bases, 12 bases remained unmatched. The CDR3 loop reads CASSGGTGPTGEQYF. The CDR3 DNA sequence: TGTGCCAGTAGTGGGGGGACAGGTCCCACTGGCGAGCAGTACTTC. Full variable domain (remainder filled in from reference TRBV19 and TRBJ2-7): DGGITQSPKYLFRKEGQNVTLSCEQNLNHDAMYWYRQDPGQGLRLIYYSQIVNDFQKGDIAEGYSVSREKKESFPLTVTSAQKNPTAFYLCASSGGTGPTGEQYFGPGTRLTVT.

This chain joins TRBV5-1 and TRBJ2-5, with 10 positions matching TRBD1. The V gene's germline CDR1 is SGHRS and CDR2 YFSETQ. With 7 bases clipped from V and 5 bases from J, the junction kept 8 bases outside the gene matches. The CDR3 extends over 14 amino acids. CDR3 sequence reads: CASQPTGGEETQYF. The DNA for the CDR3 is TGCGCCAGCCAACCGACAGGGGGCGAGGAGACCCAGTACTTC.

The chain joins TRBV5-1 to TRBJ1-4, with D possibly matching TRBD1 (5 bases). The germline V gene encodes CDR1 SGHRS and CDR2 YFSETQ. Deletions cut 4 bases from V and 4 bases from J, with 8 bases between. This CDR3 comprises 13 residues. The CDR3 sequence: CASSGGDNEKLFF. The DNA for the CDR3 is TGCGCCAGCAGCGGAGGGGATAATGAAAAACTGTTTTTT.

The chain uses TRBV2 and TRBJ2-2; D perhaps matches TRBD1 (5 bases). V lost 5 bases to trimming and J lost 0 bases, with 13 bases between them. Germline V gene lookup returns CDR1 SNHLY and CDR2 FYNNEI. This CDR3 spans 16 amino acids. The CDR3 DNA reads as TGTGCCAGCAGTAAAGGTTACAGGCCGAACACCGGGGAGCTGTTTTTT. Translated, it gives CASSKGYRPNTGELFF.

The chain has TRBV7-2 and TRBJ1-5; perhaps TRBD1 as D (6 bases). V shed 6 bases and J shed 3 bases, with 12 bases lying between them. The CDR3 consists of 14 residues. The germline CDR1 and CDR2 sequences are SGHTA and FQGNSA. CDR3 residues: CASRRGAFNQPQHF. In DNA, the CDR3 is TGTGCCAGCAGGCGGGGGGCCTTCAATCAGCCCCAGCATTTT.

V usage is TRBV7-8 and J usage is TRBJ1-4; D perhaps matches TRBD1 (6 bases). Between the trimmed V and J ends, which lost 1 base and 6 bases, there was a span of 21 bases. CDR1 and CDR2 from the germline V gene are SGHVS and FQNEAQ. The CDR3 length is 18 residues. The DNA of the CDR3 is TGTGCCAGCAGCTTAGTACCCTCGTTCTGGGGGGGCGATGAAAAACTGTTTTTT. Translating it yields CASSLVPSFWGGDEKLFF.